A single sample is the source of the 20 T cell receptor beta chains below, sequenced in a study of cytomegalovirus exposure and HLA in healthy donors. PCR employed 60 Vbeta and 13 Jbeta primers. The assay was immunoSEQ multiplex PCR, and TCRdb's table has in-frame clones only and misses some. The table includes around 150,000 clones, 65% to 80% detected once. Sequenced sample: PBMCs. The receptors derive from a man aged 18 to 29 in good health and CMV-seropositive.

The chain is built from TRBV5-6 and TRBJ2-7; D is possibly TRBD2 (5 bases). Trimming shortened V by 0 bases and J by 0 bases, and 7 bases separated the two germline ends. Germline V gene lookup returns CDR1 SGHDT and CDR2 YYEEEE. This CDR3 contains 14 residues. Here the CDR3 DNA reads TGTGCCAGCAGCTTGGGAGGGAGCTCCTACGAGCAGTACGTC. Translating gives CASSLGGSSYEQYV.

This clone was seen more than once but under ten times. The rearrangement joins TRBV6-1 to TRBJ2-3, with D perhaps matching TRBD2 (5 bases). CDR3 length equals 13 residues. CDR1 and CDR2 (germline): MNHNS, SASEGT. V was clipped by 8 bases and J by 4 bases, with 13 bases between them. CDR3 residues: CASEIKGADTQYF. The DNA of the CDR3 is TGTGCCAGCGAAATTAAGGGAGCAGATACGCAGTATTTT.

This chain links TRBV30 with TRBJ1-1, with D uncertain. The CDR3 is 12 amino acids. V was cut by 1 base and J by 5 bases, with 8 bases left in between. Germline CDR1 GTSNPN, CDR2 SVGIG (reference sequence). The chain's CDR3 is CAWSATGTEAFF. CDR3 DNA sequence: TGTGCCTGGAGTGCAACGGGAACTGAAGCTTTCTTT.

The J gene is TRBJ2-1, the V gene TRBV19; 8 bases are shared with TRBD2. There are 14 residues in the CDR3. The ends lost 9 bases at V and 5 bases at J; junction bases unmatched: 9. CDR1 is LNHDA, CDR2 SQIVND, per germline (reference sequence). The CDR3 is CASSREGRDNEQFF. Here the CDR3 DNA reads TGTGCCAGCAGTCGGGAGGGCCGAGACAATGAGCAGTTCTTC. Together with reference TRBV19 and TRBJ2-1, the CDR3 gives the full variable domain: DGGITQSPKYLFRKEGQNVTLSCEQNLNHDAMYWYRQDPGQGLRLIYYSQIVNDFQKGDIAEGYSVSREKKESFPLTVTSAQKNPTAFYLCASSREGRDNEQFFGPGTRLTVL.

The chain uses TRBV4-2 and TRBJ1-2, with 9 bases fitting TRBD1. The CDR3 totals 14 residues. The trim removed 4 bases at V and 2 bases at J, leaving 2 bases unmatched. Germline V CDR1 and CDR2: LGHNA, YNFKEQ. The CDR3 DNA follows: TGTGCCAGCAGCCGGGACAGGGAGAACTATGGCTACACCTTC. Its translation is CASSRDRENYGYTF.

This clone was counted a few times. The genes are TRBV15 and TRBJ2-1, with D possibly matching TRBD1 (6 bases). V was cut by 0 bases and J by 7 bases, with 22 bases left in between. Germline-derived CDR1 and CDR2 are LNHNV and YYDKDF (reference sequence). The CDR3 is 18 amino acids. The CDR3 sequence: CATSRDYQTGQVGNEQFF. CDR3 nucleotides: TGTGCCACCAGCAGAGATTATCAAACAGGGCAGGTTGGGAATGAGCAGTTCTTC.

V gene TRBV19 combines with J gene TRBJ1-2; tentative D call: TRBD1 (6 bases). CDR1 LNHDA and CDR2 SQIVND come from the germline V gene (reference sequence). The CDR3 runs to 14 residues. The V end lost 4 bases, the J end lost 9 bases, and 18 bases lay between the germline ends. The CDR3 nucleotides are TGTGCCAGTAGTAACGACCGGACAGACATTCGCTACACCTTC. Protein sequence: CASSNDRTDIRYTF.

The chain recombines TRBV29-1 with TRBJ1-1; 8 bases are shared with TRBD1. V lost 4 bases, J lost 3 bases, and 4 bases stayed unmatched. This CDR3 comprises 13 residues. CDR1 is SQVTM and CDR2 is ANQGSEA in the germline V gene. CDR3 sequence: CSVVRGQDTEAFF. DNA for the CDR3: TGCAGCGTTGTTCGGGGACAGGACACTGAAGCTTTCTTT.

This chain uses TRBV4-2 with TRBJ2-6, with 9 bases that match TRBD2. Trimming took 1 base from V and 2 from J; bases not matched to a gene: 6. Germline-derived CDR1 and CDR2 are LGHNA and YNFKEQ. This CDR3 comprises 18 residues. CDR3 protein: CASSQAREGLTGANVLTF. In DNA form, the CDR3 reads TGTGCCAGCAGCCAAGCGCGGGAGGGCCTTACTGGGGCCAACGTCCTGACTTTC.

This chain links TRBV2 with TRBJ2-5, with D maybe TRBD1 (5 bases). Trimming stripped 3 bases from V and 1 base from J, with 9 bases between. CDR1 is SNHLY, CDR2 FYNNEI, per germline. The CDR3 spans 14 residues. CDR3 residues: CASSELTVQETQYF. CDR3 bases: TGTGCCAGCAGTGAGTTGACAGTCCAAGAGACCCAGTACTTC.

The chain is built from TRBV2 and TRBJ2-3; D might be TRBD2 (6 bases). This CDR3 spans 20 amino acids. Trimming stripped 1 base from V and 0 bases from J, with 23 bases between. CDR1 SNHLY and CDR2 FYNNEI come from the germline V gene. The CDR3 DNA reads TGTGCCAGCAGTGAAGACCCCTCGGCGGGAAAGTTGGTTAGCACAGATACGCAGTATTTT. Translating it yields CASSEDPSAGKLVSTDTQYF.

J is TRBJ2-1 and V is TRBV9; 12 nucleotides match TRBD2. Germline V gene lookup returns CDR1 SGDLS and CDR2 YYNGEE. The CDR3 runs to 16 residues. After removal of 3 bases from V and 4 bases from J, the junction contained 5 bases not matched to a gene. The CDR3 reads CASSALAGGIYNEQFF. The CDR3 DNA follows: TGTGCCAGCAGCGCGCTAGCGGGGGGGATTTACAATGAGCAGTTCTTC. Using reference TRBV9 and TRBJ2-1 for the parts outside the CDR3, the full variable domain is DSGVTQTPKHLITATGQRVTLRCSPRSGDLSVYWYQQSLDQGLQFLIQYYNGEERAKGNILERFSAQQFPDLHSELNLSSLELGDSALYFCASSALAGGIYNEQFFGPGTRLTVL.

The chain has TRBV5-6 and TRBJ2-5, with TRBD2 matching over 12 bases. Germline CDR1 SGHDT, CDR2 YYEEEE. CDR3 size: 16 residues. With 0 bases clipped from V and 4 bases from J, the junction kept 4 bases outside the gene matches. The CDR3 sequence: CASSLVTSGRPETQYF. In nucleotides, the CDR3 is TGTGCCAGCAGCTTGGTGACTAGCGGGAGACCAGAGACCCAGTACTTC.

In DNA, the CDR3 is TGTGCCAGCAGCCTAAGGGACAGGGACCTTTCTGGCTACACCTTC. Its protein product is CASSLRDRDLSGYTF. The V call is TRBV4-2, the J call TRBJ1-2; 9 positions agree with TRBD1. V lost 4 bases and J lost 7; bases outside the gene matches: 10. This CDR3 spans 15 amino acids. Looked up from germline, CDR1 is LGHNA and CDR2 is YNFKEQ.

V usage is TRBV16 and J usage is TRBJ2-2; TRBD1 might be the D (6 bases). CDR1 and CDR2 (germline): KGHSY, FQNENV. Between the trimmed V and J ends, which lost 2 bases and 7 bases, there was a span of 11 bases. CDR3 size: 14 residues. In DNA, the CDR3 is TGTGCCAGCAGCCAAGGGGGCTCGGACGGGGAGCTGTTTTTT. This sequence encodes CASSQGGSDGELFF.

J is TRBJ2-3 and V is TRBV5-1, with D unresolved. The CDR3 covers 14 residues. The ends were cut back, 0 bases at V and 0 bases at J, with 5 bases in the middle. Germline V CDR1 and CDR2: SGHRS, YFSETQ. CDR3 bases: TGCGCCAGCAGCTTGGTACTCAGCACAGATACGCAGTATTTT. The encoded protein is CASSLVLSTDTQYF.

The V and J genes are TRBV19 and TRBJ1-5; TRBD1 is a possible D gene (6 bases). V lost 6 bases, J lost 10 bases, and 16 bases lay in between. Germline-derived CDR1 and CDR2 are LNHDA and SQIVND (reference sequence). The CDR3 totals 13 residues. The CDR3 DNA reads as TGTGCCAGTAGCGAGGGGGGGGGTGGTCCCCAGCATTTT. Its protein product is CASSEGGGGPQHF. The whole variable domain, filled in from reference TRBV19 and TRBJ1-5, reads DGGITQSPKYLFRKEGQNVTLSCEQNLNHDAMYWYRQDPGQGLRLIYYSQIVNDFQKGDIAEGYSVSREKKESFPLTVTSAQKNPTAFYLCASSEGGGGPQHFGDGTRLSIL.

This clone has more than one count but fewer than ten. The chain couples TRBV19 to TRBJ2-1, with 10 bases that match TRBD2. The length of the CDR3 is 14 residues. The germline V gene has CDR1 LNHDA and CDR2 SQIVND (reference sequence). After removal of 7 bases from V and 5 bases from J, the junction contained 5 bases not matched to a gene. The CDR3 coding sequence is TGTGCCAGTATTGGGCTAGCGGGAGACAATGAGCAGTTCTTC. Its translation: CASIGLAGDNEQFF.

This clone was detected only a few times. This chain links TRBV6-1 with TRBJ2-5; 9 bases match TRBD2. CDR1 and CDR2 (germline): MNHNS, SASEGT. V lost 4 bases, J lost 5 bases, and 11 bases stayed unmatched. This CDR3 has 16 amino acids. The CDR3, as DNA: TGTGCCAGCAGTGTTGGGATAGCGGGAGTTGATGAGACCCAGTACTTC. Translating it yields CASSVGIAGVDETQYF.

V is TRBV27 and J is TRBJ2-3; tentatively, D is TRBD1 (6 bases). Trimming pared 6 bases from V and 6 bases from J, leaving 13 bases between. CDR1 MNHEY and CDR2 SMNVEV come from the germline V gene (reference sequence). The CDR3 sequence is 13 residues long. The CDR3 DNA reads as TGTGCCAGCAGCCTCAGGGGTCTGGATACGCAGTATTTT. Its translation: CASSLRGLDTQYF.